A single sample is the source of the 13 T cell receptor beta chains below, sequenced in a study of graft-versus-host responses after intestinal transplantation. Here immunoSEQ multiplex PCR was the method, and the copy in TCRdb shows in-frame clones only, minus some. The sample lists about 64,000 clones, more than 90% seen once, with about 6.9% in the top ten. Sequenced here: bone marrow, sampled 700 to 850 days after intestinal transplantation. The receptors come from a human patient who received an intestinal transplant, so some T cells may come from the graft donor.

The V call is TRBV11-2, the J call TRBJ2-2; possibly TRBD1 or TRBD2 for D (5 bases each). Germline lookup yields CDR1 SGHAT and CDR2 FQNNGV. This CDR3 region has 14 residues. The ends were cut back, 5 bases at V and 4 bases at J, with 11 bases in the middle. The CDR3, as DNA: TGTGCCAGCAGCCCGGGACGGGGCACCGGGGAGCTGTTTTTT. Encoded protein: CASSPGRGTGELFF.

V usage is TRBV18 and J usage is TRBJ2-1; TRBD2 agrees at 15 bases. V gave up 4 bases and J gave up 0 bases; unmatched junction bases: 7. The CDR3 extends over 19 amino acids. Per germline, CDR1 KGHSH and CDR2 LQKENI. The DNA of the CDR3 is TGTGCCAGCTCACGTGGGACTAGCGGGGGGCGAAGCTCCTACAATGAGCAGTTCTTC. Its translation: CASSRGTSGGRSSYNEQFF.

The chain is built from TRBV28 and TRBJ2-7; 7 nucleotides agree with TRBD1. Germline V gene sequence: CDR1 MDHEN, CDR2 SYDVKM. The V gene end was trimmed by 3 bases and the J gene end by 3 bases; junction bases not matched to a gene: 11. The CDR3 is 16 amino acids. The CDR3 protein is CASSFHTKTGSYEQYF. CDR3 bases: TGTGCCAGCAGTTTCCACACGAAGACAGGGAGCTACGAGCAGTACTTC. The full variable domain, rest sourced from reference TRBV28 and TRBJ2-7, is DVKVTQSSRYLVKRTGEKVFLECVQDMDHENMFWYRQDPGLGLRLIYFSYDVKMKEKGDIPEGYSVSREKKERFSLILESASTNQTSMYLCASSFHTKTGSYEQYFGPGTRLTVT.

The rearrangement uses TRBV4-1 and TRBJ1-5, with D possibly TRBD1 on 6 matching bases. Trimming removed 0 bases at V and 5 bases at J, with 11 bases between. The CDR3 loop spans 15 amino acids. Germline V gives CDR1 MGHRA, CDR2 YSYEKL. The CDR3 here is CASSQDTGRYQPQHF. DNA for the CDR3: TGCGCCAGCAGCCAAGACACAGGGAGGTATCAGCCCCAGCATTTT.

This chain connects TRBV2 to TRBJ1-5, with no clear D. The CDR3 consists of 14 residues. The V end lost 1 base, the J end lost 7 bases, and 11 bases lay between the germline ends. Looked up from germline, CDR1 is SNHLY and CDR2 is FYNNEI. The CDR3 region has the DNA TGTGCCAGCAGTGAAGGGCAGGATGAACAGCCCCAGCATTTT. Its translation: CASSEGQDEQPQHF.

The V and J genes are TRBV7-9 and TRBJ2-2; 7 bases line up with TRBD1. The CDR3 spans 17 residues. The ends lost 2 bases at V and 0 bases at J; junction bases unmatched: 6. Germline loops: CDR1 SEHNR, CDR2 FQNEAQ (reference sequence). The CDR3 nucleotides are TGTGCCAGCAGCTTACGGGACGGGACAGCGAACACCGGGGAGCTGTTTTTT. It yields the protein CASSLRDGTANTGELFF.

The V gene is TRBV6-6, the J gene TRBJ2-7; D may be TRBD1 (6 bases). This CDR3 is built from 13 residues. Germline V gives CDR1 MNHNY, CDR2 SVGAGI (reference sequence). V shed 7 bases and J shed 4 bases, with 14 bases lying between them. The CDR3 loop reads CASTTGTRYEQYF. The CDR3 coding sequence is TGTGCCAGCACTACCGGGACAAGATACGAGCAGTACTTC.

This clone was seen only once. The genes are TRBV6-5 and TRBJ1-1, with D perhaps TRBD1 (6 bases). The CDR3 is 14 amino acids. Germline V CDR1 and CDR2: MNHEY, SVGAGI. The germline V and J ends were trimmed by 5 bases and 2 bases, with 12 bases remaining between them. This chain's CDR3 is CASSTGSLNTEAFF. CDR3 DNA sequence: TGTGCCAGCAGTACAGGGAGTCTTAACACTGAAGCTTTCTTT.

This rearrangement joins TRBV6-1 to TRBJ1-3; D is unresolved. V dropped 2 bases and J dropped 0 bases, with 5 bases sitting between them. The germline V gene has CDR1 MNHNS and CDR2 SASEGT. The CDR3 contains 14 residues. CDR3 residues: CASSEYSSGNTIYF. The CDR3 DNA is TGTGCCAGCAGTGAATACAGCTCTGGAAACACCATATATTTT.

This chain uses TRBV5-6 with TRBJ2-7, with D maybe TRBD1 (7 bases). V lost 3 bases and J 3 bases, leaving 13 bases between the germline ends. The germline gives CDR1 SGHDT, CDR2 YYEEEE. The CDR3 spans 14 residues. The CDR3 protein is CASSYTGEDYEQYF. CDR3 DNA sequence: TGTGCCAGCAGCTATACAGGGGAGGACTACGAGCAGTACTTC.

There are a few counts of this clone. The chain combines TRBV7-9 with TRBJ2-1; a possible D gene is TRBD2 (5 bases). The length of the CDR3 is 15 residues. Trimming took 0 bases from V and 9 from J, leaving 15 bases between them. Germline assignment: CDR1 SEHNR and CDR2 FQNEAQ (reference sequence). The DNA of the CDR3 is TGTGCCAGCAGCTTAGCCCCAACGGGATTGGGTGAGCAGTTCTTC. It codes for CASSLAPTGLGEQFF.

The gene calls are TRBV27 and TRBJ2-7; D could derive from TRBD1 or TRBD2 (6 bases each). The CDR3 is made up of 15 amino acids. Deletions cut 8 bases from V and 4 bases from J, with 21 bases between. Per the germline V gene, CDR1 is MNHEY and CDR2 is SMNVEV (reference sequence). The CDR3 coding sequence is TGTGCCAGCGCGGTATCAGGGGAGGATTTATACGAGCAGTACTTC. Translation gives CASAVSGEDLYEQYF.

This clone appeared a single time. The chain combines TRBV9 with TRBJ1-6; D might be TRBD1 (6 bases). Looked up from germline, CDR1 is SGDLS and CDR2 is YYNGEE. The length of the CDR3 is 14 residues. V was clipped by 0 bases and J by 9 bases, with 10 bases between them. This CDR3 is CASSVAQGSSPLHF. As DNA, the CDR3 is TGTGCCAGCAGCGTAGCACAGGGCAGTTCACCCCTCCACTTT. Variable domain in full (rest from reference TRBV9 and TRBJ1-6): DSGVTQTPKHLITATGQRVTLRCSPRSGDLSVYWYQQSLDQGLQFLIQYYNGEERAKGNILERFSAQQFPDLHSELNLSSLELGDSALYFCASSVAQGSSPLHFGNGTRLTVT.